This T cell receptor (beta chain) was profiled in a study of beta chain features in type 1 diabetes. Study at large: Over all samples combined, over 85,000,000 sorted cells were examined.

Study-wide results and caveats: Compared with healthy donors, patients appeared to share more similar naive, central memory and regulatory TCRB repertoires. Shortening that was moderate but significant affected the TCRB CDR3s of Type 1 diabetes patients in all four CD4+ subsets. Whether HLA type influences TCRB rearrangement remained unresolved here.

Sorting produced populations that all topped 98% purity. The CDR3 extends over 14 amino acids. V lost 5 bases and J lost 1; bases outside the gene matches: 3. The germline CDR1 and CDR2 sequences are SQVTM and ANQGSEA. This clone was picked up a small number of times. The target antigen is unknown. In the same sample, other DNA sequences code for this CDR3. The whole isolated RNA underwent reverse transcription, so sequencing captured expressed TCRB transcripts. Libraries were prepared by immunoSEQ multiplex PCR; TCRdb keeps only in-frame clonotypes and omits some of them. Of some 150,000 clones in the sample, approximately 13% were seen once.

The sequenced sample was central memory CD4+ T cells from blood. The chain recombines TRBV29-1 with TRBJ2-2, with TRBD2 matching over 8 bases. This clonotype was sampled from a young man with type 1 diabetes. The CDR3 nucleotides read TGCAGCGTTAAAACTAGCGGGAACACCGGGGAGCTGTTTTTT. Its translation is CSVKTSGNTGELFF.